What follows are 27 T cell receptor beta chains derived from one specimen sequenced in a study of OX40 agonist ivuxolimab in advanced cancers. TCRdb keeps only in-frame clones here, not all; method: immunoSEQ multiplex PCR. The sample carries roughly 76,000 clones, 88% recorded once. The specimen comprised CD4+ or CD8+ T cells sorted from blood, sampled in a trial of the OX40 agonist ivuxolimab. Receptors originate from an adult with an advanced solid tumor such as melanoma, head and neck, liver or kidney cancer.

The J gene is TRBJ1-2, the V gene TRBV10-3; no firm D call. CDR1 is ENHRY, CDR2 SYGVKD, per germline. Trimming left V 3 bases short and J 1 base short, with 6 bases between. The CDR3 consists of 13 residues. CDR3 sequence reads: CAISDEGNYGYTF. In nucleotides, the CDR3 is TGTGCCATCAGTGACGAAGGTAACTATGGCTACACCTTC.

The chain combines TRBV10-3 with TRBJ2-3, with no clear D. The CDR3 is made up of 12 amino acids. Trimming took off 3 bases at V and 3 bases at J, with 4 bases between the two ends. CDR1 is ENHRY and CDR2 is SYGVKD in the germline V gene. CDR3 sequence reads: CAISDSTDTQYF. The CDR3 DNA reads TGTGCCATCAGTGATTCGACAGATACGCAGTATTTT.

The J gene is TRBJ2-4, the V gene TRBV19; weak D call: TRBD2 (7 bases). The CDR3 length is 16 residues. Germline V gene lookup returns CDR1 LNHDA and CDR2 SQIVND (reference sequence). V was cut by 2 bases and J by 9 bases, with 20 bases left in between. CDR3 protein: CASSISPRLARGIQYF. In DNA form, the CDR3 reads TGTGCCAGTAGTATATCTCCCCGACTAGCCAGGGGCATTCAGTACTTC. Complete variable domain (other parts from reference TRBV19 and TRBJ2-4): DGGITQSPKYLFRKEGQNVTLSCEQNLNHDAMYWYRQDPGQGLRLIYYSQIVNDFQKGDIAEGYSVSREKKESFPLTVTSAQKNPTAFYLCASSISPRLARGIQYFGAGTRLSVL.

The chain recombines TRBV28 with TRBJ2-3; D is perhaps TRBD2 (5 bases). Looked up from germline, CDR1 is MDHEN and CDR2 is SYDVKM. V was cut by 4 bases and J by 4 bases, with 12 bases left in between. The CDR3 contains 14 residues. CDR3 in amino acids: CASSSFSVADTQYF. CDR3 nucleotides: TGTGCCAGCAGTTCTTTTAGCGTCGCAGATACGCAGTATTTT.

The rearrangement joins TRBV18 to TRBJ2-5, with a weak D call TRBD2 (5 bases). Trimming took off 3 bases at V and 5 bases at J, with 7 bases between the two ends. This CDR3 is 12 amino acids long. CDR1 and CDR2 from the germline V gene are KGHSH and LQKENI. Here the CDR3 DNA reads TGTGCCAGCTCACCGAGGGAGGAGACCCAGTACTTC. It codes for CASSPREETQYF.

This chain connects TRBV5-4 to TRBJ2-7, with 9 bases aligning to TRBD1. J lost 3 bases, V lost 4 bases, and 5 bases had no gene match. This CDR3 comprises 14 residues. Per the germline V gene, CDR1 is SGHNT and CDR2 is YYREEE (reference sequence). The CDR3: CASSAPGQGYEQYF. DNA for the CDR3: TGTGCCAGCAGCGCTCCGGGACAGGGCTACGAGCAGTACTTC.

The rearrangement joins TRBV11-2 to TRBJ2-1; TRBD1 agrees at 9 bases. This CDR3 region has 16 residues. Germline V CDR1 and CDR2: SGHAT, FQNNGV. With V trimmed by 0 bases and J by 4 bases, 4 bases remained unmatched. CDR3: CASSLDQGQGYNEQFF. DNA of the CDR3: TGTGCCAGCAGCTTAGATCAAGGACAGGGGTACAATGAGCAGTTCTTC.

The CDR3 reads CASSQGGALAKVTDTQYF. CDR3 in DNA: TGTGCCAGCAGCCAAGGGGGCGCACTAGCAAAGGTCACAGATACGCAGTATTTT. The rearrangement links TRBV4-2 to TRBJ2-3; D is possibly TRBD2 (6 bases). The length of the CDR3 is 18 residues. Per the germline V gene, CDR1 is LGHNA and CDR2 is YNFKEQ. V dropped 1 base and J dropped 2 bases, with 19 bases sitting between them.

The genes are TRBV6-1 and TRBJ1-4, with unresolved D. Between the trimmed V and J ends, which lost 6 bases and 0 bases, there was a span of 11 bases. CDR3 length: 15 residues. Germline V gene data show CDR1 as MNHNS and CDR2 as SASEGT. Here the CDR3 DNA reads TGTGCCAGCAGCCTCGATACAGCAACTAATGAAAAACTGTTTTTT. Its protein product is CASSLDTATNEKLFF.

The V call is TRBV18, the J call TRBJ1-6; D is perhaps TRBD1 (6 bases). CDR1 KGHSH and CDR2 LQKENI come from the germline V gene. This CDR3 is built from 16 residues. V lost 4 bases and J 5 bases, leaving 15 bases between the germline ends. CDR3 nucleotides: TGTGCCAGCTCACTACAACGTCAGGGGAATAATTCACCCCTCCACTTT. The encoded protein is CASSLQRQGNNSPLHF.

The rearrangement uses TRBV15 and TRBJ2-7; the D gene could be TRBD1 or TRBD2 (6 bases each). This CDR3 has 15 amino acids. V shed 0 bases and J shed 2 bases, with 11 bases lying between them. The germline gives CDR1 LNHNV, CDR2 YYDKDF (reference sequence). CDR3 DNA sequence: TGTGCCACCAGCAGAGATTGGGGGGACACCTACGAGCAGTACTTC. The encoded protein is CATSRDWGDTYEQYF.

This clone showed up just once. The V gene is TRBV5-5, the J gene TRBJ2-1; 7 nucleotides align to TRBD2. With 4 bases clipped from V and 6 bases from J, the junction kept 7 bases outside the gene matches. CDR1 and CDR2 from the germline V gene are SGHKS and YYEKEE (reference sequence). There are 14 residues in the CDR3. CDR3 sequence: CASSARDYLNEQFF. CDR3 sequence (DNA): TGTGCCAGCAGCGCTCGGGACTACCTCAATGAGCAGTTCTTC.

The chain is built from TRBV7-2 and TRBJ2-7; TRBD1 aligns across 8 bases. Trimming removed 2 bases from V and 5 bases from J; junction bases left unmatched: 5. This CDR3 is built from 14 residues. Germline V gene lookup returns CDR1 SGHTA and CDR2 FQGNSA. CDR3 protein: CASSLSGQADEQYF. The DNA of the CDR3 is TGTGCCAGCAGCTTATCGGGACAGGCAGACGAGCAGTACTTC.

The chain links TRBV5-5 to TRBJ1-4; tentative D call: TRBD1 (5 bases). The CDR3 is made up of 15 amino acids. Between the trimmed V and J ends, which lost 0 bases and 4 bases, there was a span of 10 bases. From germline, CDR1 is SGHKS and CDR2 YYEKEE (reference sequence). CDR3 protein: CASSLGGGHNEKLFF. The CDR3 DNA sequence: TGTGCCAGCAGCTTGGGAGGTGGACATAATGAAAAACTGTTTTTT.

The chain combines TRBV4-1 with TRBJ2-3, with TRBD1 as a possible D gene (5 bases). The CDR3 spans 17 residues. Germline CDR1 reads MGHRA; CDR2 reads YSYEKL. Trimming removed 2 bases from V and 0 bases from J, with 15 bases in between. For the CDR3, the DNA is TGCGCCAGCAGCCAAAGAATTCAGGGCCCAAGCACAGATACGCAGTATTTT. This translates into CASSQRIQGPSTDTQYF.

The gene calls are TRBV19 and TRBJ1-1; weak D call: TRBD1 (6 bases). Germline CDR1 LNHDA, CDR2 SQIVND (reference sequence). The CDR3 sequence is 13 residues long. V shed 0 bases and J shed 10 bases, with 12 bases lying between them. The CDR3, as DNA: TGTGCCAGTAGTATAGACGCGACAGGAGGAGCTTTCTTT. It codes for CASSIDATGGAFF.

This chain uses TRBV7-3 with TRBJ2-2, with 12 bases aligning to TRBD2. The CDR3 length is 18 residues. Trimming took 6 bases from V and 6 from J; bases not matched to a gene: 14. CDR1 is SGHTA and CDR2 is FQGTGA in the germline V gene. The CDR3 loop reads CASSFGGLAGTGAGELFF. DNA for the CDR3: TGTGCCAGCAGTTTCGGGGGACTAGCGGGCACTGGGGCCGGGGAGCTGTTTTTT.

V is TRBV7-2 and J is TRBJ2-7; D gene unclear. CDR3 length: 15 residues. Germline CDR1 SGHTA, CDR2 FQGNSA. V gave up 1 base and J gave up 3 bases, with 13 bases separating them. CDR3 loop: CASSLDRTRSYEQYF. CDR3 nucleotide sequence: TGTGCCAGCAGCTTAGATCGAACAAGGAGCTACGAGCAGTACTTC.

About this clone: Germline is not matched at one junction end, which may reflect a read error. CDR3 bases: TGTGCCAGCAGTGTCCTGGGTGGGCCTTGGAACTTT. Its protein product is CASSVLGGPWNF. V and J are TRBV28 and TRBJ1-6, with D unclear. This CDR3 is built from 12 residues. Germline assignment: CDR1 MDHEN and CDR2 SYDVKM.

This chain uses TRBV2 with TRBJ2-1; perhaps TRBD2 as D (5 bases). Germline CDR1 reads SNHLY; CDR2 reads FYNNEI. Trimming removed 4 bases from V and 3 bases from J, with 10 bases in between. This CDR3 comprises 14 residues. Written as DNA, the CDR3 is TGTGCCAGCAGTGCTACGGGGAACTACAATGAGCAGTTCTTC. This sequence encodes CASSATGNYNEQFF. Full variable domain (rest looked up from reference TRBV2 and TRBJ2-1): EPEVTQTPSHQVTQMGQEVILRCVPISNHLYFYWYRQILGQKVEFLVSFYNNEISEKSEIFDDQFSVERPDGSNFTLKIRSTKLEDSAMYFCASSATGNYNEQFFGPGTRLTVL.

The chain has TRBV7-9 and TRBJ2-7, with D maybe TRBD2 (7 bases). The CDR3 spans 14 residues. V was clipped by 5 bases and J by 4 bases, with 15 bases between them. The germline CDR1 and CDR2 sequences are SEHNR and FQNEAQ (reference sequence). The CDR3, as DNA: TGTGCCAGCAGCCGCGGGGGCGAGAGTTACGAGCAGTACTTC. Protein sequence: CASSRGGESYEQYF.

This chain connects TRBV7-2 to TRBJ1-5, with no clear D. This CDR3 has 14 residues. Germline V gene data show CDR1 as SGHTA and CDR2 as FQGNSA. The germline V and J ends were trimmed by 1 base and 0 bases, with 4 bases remaining between them. CDR3 sequence: CASSLGYSNQPQHF. The DNA for the CDR3 is TGTGCCAGCAGCTTAGGGTATAGCAATCAGCCCCAGCATTTT.

This clone was counted once. Germline is not matched at one junction end, which may reflect a read error. The chain couples TRBV7-7 to TRBJ2-2, with D hard to call. The CDR3 has 14 residues. CDR1 is SSHAT and CDR2 is FNYEAQ in the germline V gene (reference sequence). This chain's CDR3 is CASSLNVDTGELFF. The DNA of the CDR3 is TGTGCTAGCAGCTTAAACGTCGACACCGGGGAGCTGTTTTTT.

The chain links TRBV6-1 to TRBJ2-5; TRBD2 aligns across 13 bases. J lost 4 bases, V lost 5 bases, and 4 bases had no gene match. The CDR3 covers 15 residues. Germline values: CDR1 MNHNS, CDR2 SASEGT. CDR3 protein: CASSWTSGRSETQYF. In DNA, the CDR3 is TGTGCCAGCAGTTGGACTAGCGGGAGATCAGAGACCCAGTACTTC.

The chain couples TRBV18 to TRBJ1-5, with D perhaps TRBD1 (6 bases). Germline assignment: CDR1 KGHSH and CDR2 LQKENI. This CDR3 has 15 amino acids. Trimming took 2 bases from V and 4 from J, leaving 12 bases between them. Here the CDR3 reads CASSPNQGRNQPQHF. The CDR3 DNA follows: TGTGCCAGCTCACCAAACCAGGGGAGGAATCAGCCCCAGCATTTT.

V and J are TRBV7-2 and TRBJ2-1; D unclear. Germline assignment: CDR1 SGHTA and CDR2 FQGNSA. With 3 bases removed from V and 9 bases from J, the gap between germline ends came to 6 bases. This CDR3 contains 11 residues. This CDR3 is CASSFYLEQFF. The DNA for the CDR3 is TGTGCCAGCAGCTTTTATCTTGAGCAGTTCTTC.

A single count supports this clone. V and J are TRBV5-1 and TRBJ1-1; unclear D gene. The CDR3 totals 14 residues. CDR1 is SGHRS and CDR2 is YFSETQ in the germline V gene. Trimming took off 0 bases at V and 2 bases at J, with 8 bases between the two ends. The CDR3 loop is CASSLAYSNTEAFF. The CDR3 region has the DNA TGCGCCAGCAGCTTGGCTTACAGCAACACTGAAGCTTTCTTT. Looking up the rest from reference TRBV5-1 and TRBJ1-1 gives the full variable domain: KAGVTQTPRYLIKTRGQQVTLSCSPISGHRSVSWYQQTPGQGLQFLFEYFSETQRNKGNFPGRFSGRQFSNSRSEMNVSTLELGDSALYLCASSLAYSNTEAFFGQGTRLTVV.